Included here is one T cell receptor beta chain sequence, with context. Its antigen remains unknown. The sample originates from a study of CD8 T cells in ankylosing spondylitis. Whole-study results and caveats: Ankylosing spondylitis blood appeared to be characterized by a TCR beta motif of roughly eight highly homologous variants. Earlier studies detected some motif variants in reactive arthritis synovial fluid and blood. Significantly higher representation of disease-linked clones was reported for matched ankylosing spondylitis synovial fluid.

This CDR3 comprises 17 residues. CDR1 is SGHTA and CDR2 is FQGNSA in the germline V gene. With 2 bases removed from V and 2 bases from J, the gap between germline ends came to 18 bases. With molecular barcodes, quantitative 5'-RACE was used to make the TCR beta libraries. TCRdb used MiXCR to reprocess the 5' RACE reads, holding one entry per CDR3 protein. The sample records hundreds of thousands of distinct CDR3 sequences, 7.5% to 9% being singletons. This sequence was found in a male donor with ankylosing spondylitis or in good health (not recorded which). The rearrangement links TRBV7-2 to TRBJ2-5; maybe TRBD2 (6 bases). The specimen was blood, either unsorted or a sorted T cell fraction (not recorded which). DNA for the CDR3: TGTGCCAGCAGCTTAAGCCCTCCGGGGGTAGGGCAAGAGACCCAGTACTTC. Protein sequence: CASSLSPPGVGQETQYF.